The 32 T cell receptor beta chains below come from one sample, sequenced in a study of T-cell reconstitution after alpha-beta-depleted transplantation in children. The library targeted TCRbeta and was prepared with unique molecular identifiers. MiXCR was run by TCRdb on the PCR reads, yielding one entry per CDR3 protein. The top ten clones hold 13% to 15% of a sample with 580,000 or so distinct CDR3 sequences, 23% of them seen once. Sequences were derived from PBMCs, mostly from graft donor cells, sampled 360 days after TCRalphabeta/CD19-depleted stem cell transplant. The receptors stem from a boy under two years old who had a stem cell transplant for acute myeloid leukemia, so the T cells may come from the graft donor.

This clonotype showed up just a few times. This sequence joins TRBV12-3 or TRBV12-4 and TRBJ1-6; D is uncertain. CDR3 length equals 14 residues. V lost 5 bases and J 7 bases, leaving 12 bases between the germline ends. CDR3 nucleotides: TGTGCCAGCAGTGGCCGGCAGGTGAATTCACCCCTCCACTTT. Its translation is CASSGRQVNSPLHF.

Here the CDR3 reads CASSQGLEQFF. The CDR3 DNA follows: TGCGCCAGCAGCCAAGGTCTTGAGCAGTTCTTC. This chain connects TRBV4-3 to TRBJ2-1; no clear D gene. Germline V CDR1 and CDR2: LGHNA, YSLEER. CDR3 length equals 11 residues. Trimming cost V 1 base and J 9 bases, with 4 bases left between them.

This clonotype has at least ten counts. CDR3 amino acids: CATSISTGPSYNEQFF. The CDR3 region has the DNA TGTGCCACCAGCATTTCGACAGGACCCTCCTACAATGAGCAGTTCTTC. This chain uses TRBV15 with TRBJ2-1; perhaps TRBD1 as D (6 bases). Germline V gives CDR1 LNHNV, CDR2 YYDKDF (reference sequence). This CDR3 is built from 16 residues. With 4 bases removed from V and 0 bases from J, the gap between germline ends came to 13 bases.

This clonotype appeared a few times. The chain couples TRBV24-1 to TRBJ2-2, with D perhaps TRBD2 (5 bases). Germline V gene data show CDR1 as KGHDR and CDR2 as SFDVKD. There are 13 residues in the CDR3. V lost 6 bases and J lost 3, with 7 bases in between. Here the CDR3 DNA reads TGTGCCACCAGTTCCGGGGACACCGGGGAGCTGTTTTTT. It yields the protein CATSSGDTGELFF.

The chain combines TRBV20-1 with TRBJ1-5; no reliable D call. The V and J ends lost 5 bases and 1 base respectively, with 9 bases between them. CDR1 and CDR2 (germline): DFQATT, SNEGSKA (reference sequence). CDR3 length: 13 residues. DNA for the CDR3: TGCAGTGCTGCGACGGAAAGCAATCAGCCCCAGCATTTT. Its translation: CSAATESNQPQHF.

In its sample, this clonotype was seen many times. The chain is built from TRBV11-2 and TRBJ2-7, with D possibly matching TRBD1 (5 bases). The CDR3 is 13 amino acids. Germline V gives CDR1 SGHAT, CDR2 FQNNGV. Trimming removed 4 bases from V and 4 bases from J, with 11 bases in between. CDR3 in amino acids: CASSSYRSYEQYV. As DNA, the CDR3 is TGTGCCAGCAGCTCATACAGGTCTTACGAGCAGTACGTC.

The chain employs TRBV15 and TRBJ2-2; D assignment may be TRBD1 or TRBD2 (6 bases each). There are 17 residues in the CDR3. Germline CDR1 is LNHNV and CDR2 is YYDKDF (reference sequence). V was cut by 1 base and J by 3 bases, with 15 bases left in between. The CDR3 region is CATSRGRDNGDTGELFF. As DNA, the CDR3 is TGTGCCACCAGCAGAGGGCGGGACAACGGAGACACCGGGGAGCTGTTTTTT.

This clonotype was found once. One base away lies a much larger clone, so this may be a sequencing read error. The V gene is TRBV12-3 or TRBV12-4, the J gene TRBJ2-2, with 8 positions matching TRBD2. The ends lost 6 bases at V and 3 bases at J; junction bases unmatched: 9. This CDR3 spans 16 amino acids. CDR3 in DNA: TGTGCCAGCAGAGCCCTTAGCGGGGTATACACCGGGGAGCTGTTTTTT. It yields the protein CASRALSGVYTGELFF.

This clonotype occurred a few times. This chain joins TRBV20-1 and TRBJ1-3; D unresolved. CDR3 size: 18 residues. V was trimmed by 4 bases and J by 0 bases, leaving 22 bases between them. Germline V CDR1 and CDR2: DFQATT, SNEGSKA (reference sequence). Here the CDR3 DNA reads TGCAGTGCTACCCAAATCTCGACGAACGGTCCCTCTGGAAACACCATATATTTT. Amino acids: CSATQISTNGPSGNTIYF.

This clonotype appeared a single time. CDR3: CSVRQGLMGELFF. The CDR3 DNA reads as TGCAGCGTTCGACAGGGTCTGATGGGGGAGCTGTTTTTT. The chain is built from TRBV29-1 and TRBJ2-2; TRBD1 matches 7 bases. CDR1 is SQVTM and CDR2 is ANQGSEA in the germline V gene. V was pared by 5 bases and J by 8 bases, with 8 bases of the junction left unmatched. The length of the CDR3 is 13 residues.

This clonotype was counted ten times or more. The chain combines TRBV20-1 with TRBJ2-2, with 7 nucleotides matching TRBD1. This CDR3 is built from 16 residues. The germline gives CDR1 DFQATT, CDR2 SNEGSKA (reference sequence). After removal of 3 bases from V and 6 bases from J, the junction contained 13 bases not matched to a gene. In nucleotides, the CDR3 is TGCAGTGCTAGCCACCCGACAGGGACGGGTGCCGGGGAGCTGTTTTTT. It is translated as CSASHPTGTGAGELFF.

This sequence joins TRBV5-1 and TRBJ2-1; the match to TRBD1 covers 12 bases. V dropped 2 bases and J dropped 5; count of bases not matched to a gene: 8. Germline-derived CDR1 and CDR2 are SGHRS and YFSETQ. The CDR3 is 17 residues long. CDR3 coding DNA: TGCGCCAGCAGCTTTAGGGGACAGGGGGCGTTGGACAATGAGCAGTTCTTC. It encodes CASSFRGQGALDNEQFF.

The table lists this clonotype with a few counts. The J gene is TRBJ2-2, the V gene TRBV12-3 or TRBV12-4; 9 nucleotides line up with TRBD1. The V gene end was trimmed by 6 bases and the J gene end by 7 bases; junction bases not matched to a gene: 9. The CDR3 runs to 15 residues. CDR3 nucleotides: TGTGCCAGCAGATACCGGGACAGGGCCGTCGGGGAGCTGTTTTTT. Translated: CASRYRDRAVGELFF.

This clonotype was seen many times. Written as DNA, the CDR3 is TGCGCCAGCAGCCCCTCTACCAGGGAGCTGTTTTTT. Protein sequence: CASSPSTRELFF. This sequence joins TRBV4-1 and TRBJ2-2; no definite D call. Trimming cost V 4 bases and J 9 bases, with 9 bases left between them. Germline loops: CDR1 MGHRA, CDR2 YSYEKL. CDR3 length equals 12 residues.

The genes are TRBV6-2 or TRBV6-3 and TRBJ1-5; the D gene is possibly TRBD1 (6 bases). V was clipped by 0 bases and J by 4 bases, with 13 bases between them. CDR1 and CDR2 (germline): MNHEY, SVGEGT. The CDR3 totals 16 residues. The CDR3 region has the DNA TGTGCCAGCAGTTACTCGACGGGGGGCAATAATCAGCCCCAGCATTTT. Translated, it gives CASSYSTGGNNQPQHF.

The chain carries TRBV5-4 and TRBJ2-3; D perhaps matches TRBD2 (6 bases). V dropped 4 bases and J dropped 5 bases, with 14 bases sitting between them. The CDR3 is 14 amino acids. The germline CDR1 and CDR2 sequences are SGHNT and YYREEE (reference sequence). The CDR3 nucleotides are TGTGCCAGCAGCCCCCGTTCCGGGGGAGATACGCAGTATTTT. This translates into CASSPRSGGDTQYF.

This clonotype was counted at least ten times. The chain employs TRBV28 and TRBJ2-3; 13 nucleotides match TRBD2. The CDR3 runs to 18 residues. The junction had 15 bases not matched to a gene; V was cut back by 6 bases and J by 6 bases. Germline lookup yields CDR1 MDHEN and CDR2 SYDVKM. The CDR3 protein is CASRIRPGLAGNYDTQYF. The DNA of the CDR3 is TGTGCCAGCAGGATAAGACCGGGACTAGCGGGGAATTATGATACGCAGTATTTT.

This clonotype was counted between two and nine times. The chain joins TRBV12-3 or TRBV12-4 to TRBJ2-3; no definite D call. V was shortened by 5 bases and J by 3 bases, with 18 bases between the two germline ends. The CDR3 contains 16 residues. CDR3 in DNA: TGTGCCAGCAGTCTGCCTGTGGCGGATCGGACAGATACGCAGTATTTT. Translating it yields CASSLPVADRTDTQYF.

This clonotype was observed at least ten times. The chain links TRBV12-3 or TRBV12-4 to TRBJ2-7; unclear D gene. This CDR3 is 14 amino acids long. V shed 5 bases and J shed 9 bases, with 20 bases lying between them. CDR3 bases: TGTGCCAGCAGTCGCAAGGGAAGCCTTCCCCGGCAGTACTTC. Amino acids: CASSRKGSLPRQYF.

The sample holds many counts of this clonotype. The rearrangement links TRBV20-1 to TRBJ2-5, with D uncertain. CDR3 length: 14 amino acids. Trimming took off 2 bases at V and 5 bases at J, with 15 bases between the two ends. CDR1 is DFQATT, CDR2 SNEGSKA, per germline (reference sequence). The chain's CDR3 is CSARNPVGRETQYF. CDR3 bases: TGCAGTGCTAGAAACCCCGTCGGTAGGGAGACCCAGTACTTC.

This clonotype was seen just once. The chain combines TRBV7-2 with TRBJ1-1; 7 bases are shared with TRBD1. V was clipped by 1 base and J by 5 bases; unmatched bases: 10. This CDR3 is built from 16 residues. The germline V gene has CDR1 SGHTA and CDR2 FQGNSA. CDR3 DNA sequence: TGTGCCAGCAGCTTAGGTGGGACAGTCCGGGAGACTGAAGCTTTCTTT. This gives the protein CASSLGGTVRETEAFF.

Only a few counts were recorded for this clonotype. This rearrangement joins TRBV10-3 to TRBJ2-1, with 13 bases matching TRBD2. Germline V CDR1 and CDR2: ENHRY, SYGVKD. CDR3 length equals 17 residues. Germline trimming cut 10 bases from V and 0 bases from J; bases unmatched to any gene: 9. The CDR3 nucleotides are TGTGCCACCTCGACTAGCGGGGGGCTCAGCTCCTACAATGAGCAGTTCTTC. It codes for CATSTSGGLSSYNEQFF.

The chain joins TRBV2 to TRBJ2-7; D is possibly TRBD2 (6 bases). Germline lookup yields CDR1 SNHLY and CDR2 FYNNEI. The CDR3 has 11 residues. The V end lost 7 bases, the J end lost 4 bases, and 8 bases lay between the germline ends. The CDR3, as DNA: TGTGCCAGCATGGGGGGTTACGAGCAGTACGTC. It yields the protein CASMGGYEQYV.

This clonotype was seen a few times. V and J are TRBV6-5 and TRBJ2-1; D unresolved. Germline V lookup: CDR1 MNHEY, CDR2 SVGAGI. V lost 4 bases and J 9 bases, leaving 16 bases between the germline ends. The CDR3 has 14 residues. In DNA, the CDR3 is TGTGCCAGCAGTTTTGGGAAGTCCCGAGCTGAGCAGTTCTTC. This gives the protein CASSFGKSRAEQFF.

Many counts were recorded for this clonotype. The CDR3 is CAISERSGGNPYNEQFF. CDR3 bases: TGTGCCATCAGTGAGAGAAGCGGGGGGAACCCCTACAATGAGCAGTTCTTC. This chain links TRBV10-3 with TRBJ2-1; 9 nucleotides align to TRBD2. Germline V gene sequence: CDR1 ENHRY, CDR2 SYGVKD. The CDR3 is 17 residues long. V was clipped by 2 bases and J by 2 bases; unmatched bases: 7.

This clonotype was seen a few times. This chain joins TRBV6-2 or TRBV6-3 and TRBJ1-5; a possible D gene is TRBD1 (5 bases). CDR1 and CDR2 from the germline V gene are MNHEY and SVGEGT. Trimming removed 6 bases at V and 3 bases at J, with 12 bases between. The CDR3 sequence is 14 residues long. The CDR3 coding sequence is TGTGCCAGCAGAAGAGGGACGGTCAATCAGCCCCAGCATTTT. It is translated as CASRRGTVNQPQHF.

The chain employs TRBV7-2 and TRBJ2-1, with no clear D. This CDR3 is 14 amino acids long. From germline, CDR1 is SGHTA and CDR2 FQGNSA. Trimming shortened V by 2 bases and J by 3 bases, and 8 bases separated the two germline ends. CDR3 DNA: TGTGCCAGCAGCTTATCGGGCAACTACAATGAGCAGTTCTTC. Residues: CASSLSGNYNEQFF.

The chain carries TRBV3-1 and TRBJ2-1, with D maybe TRBD2 (5 bases). This CDR3 has 14 residues. Germline CDR1 LGHDT, CDR2 YNNKEL (reference sequence). The ends were cut back, 1 base at V and 6 bases at J, with 10 bases in the middle. This CDR3 is CASSQGTDPNEQFF. The DNA for the CDR3 is TGTGCCAGCAGCCAAGGGACTGACCCCAATGAGCAGTTCTTC.

The chain uses TRBV10-3 and TRBJ1-5; 8 bases align to TRBD1. The V gene's germline CDR1 is ENHRY and CDR2 SYGVKD. V lost 10 bases, J lost 6 bases, and 11 bases stayed unmatched. The CDR3 extends over 14 amino acids. The CDR3, as DNA: TGTGCCACCCAGACAGGGGCGTCAGGTCAGCCCCAGCATTTT. Translation gives CATQTGASGQPQHF.

This clonotype was picked up a small number of times. This chain uses TRBV20-1 with TRBJ1-2; 9 bases are shared with TRBD1. After removal of 1 base from V and 6 bases from J, the junction contained 6 bases not matched to a gene. The CDR3 is 14 amino acids. CDR1 and CDR2 from the germline V gene are DFQATT and SNEGSKA (reference sequence). This CDR3 reads CSARAGQGLNGYTF. The CDR3 DNA follows: TGCAGTGCTAGAGCGGGACAGGGCCTGAATGGCTACACCTTC.

This rearrangement joins TRBV20-1 to TRBJ2-7; D ambiguous. The CDR3 consists of 13 residues. V was shortened by 1 base and J by 0 bases, with 7 bases between the two germline ends. The germline V gene has CDR1 DFQATT and CDR2 SNEGSKA (reference sequence). Here the CDR3 reads CSARGRSSYEQYF. CDR3 DNA sequence: TGCAGTGCTAGAGGCCGGAGCTCCTACGAGCAGTACTTC.

V and J are TRBV20-1 and TRBJ1-1; D is undetermined. Germline values: CDR1 DFQATT, CDR2 SNEGSKA (reference sequence). Trimming took 5 bases from V and 5 from J, leaving 15 bases between them. The CDR3 is made up of 13 amino acids. CDR3 bases: TGCAGTGCTCAGGACGGTTGGGGAACTGAAGCTTTCTTT. Its protein is CSAQDGWGTEAFF.